The clone carrying this T cell receptor (beta chain) appeared many times. Its antigen is undetermined. This record belongs to a study of early T cells in non-severe SARS-CoV-2 infection. Study results and caveats: CD4 and private specificities were missed by VDJdb matching, which favored anti-spike CD8 responses.

TCRdb reprocessed the 5' RACE reads with MiXCR, giving one entry per CDR3 protein. This table has about 42,000 distinct CDR3 sequences, around 7% appearing once. This CDR3 comprises 15 residues. Germline V gene sequence: CDR1 ENHRY, CDR2 SYGVKD. The ends lost 7 bases at V and 3 bases at J; junction bases unmatched: 8. This clonotype originated in an adult who was a healthcare worker with PCR-confirmed SARS-CoV-2 infection or an uninfected control (not recorded which). Sample: whole blood. The J gene is TRBJ2-1, the V gene TRBV10-3; 8 bases fit TRBD1. The CDR3 protein is CAINPGTGDYNEQFF. In DNA form, the CDR3 reads TGTGCCATCAACCCCGGGACAGGCGACTACAATGAGCAGTTCTTC.